This T cell receptor (beta chain) was captured by sequencing in a study of T cell responses to AZD1222 COVID-19 vaccine. Researchers grouped second doses given at about 4 or about 12 weeks into one pool. Points from the study as a whole: Repertoires were sampled only after the peak T cell response. Targets within unmutated variant regions were reportedly found for nearly half of spike-specific TCRs.

The V gene's germline CDR1 is SQVTM and CDR2 ANQGSEA. V shed 6 bases, J shed 7 bases, and the junction held 6 bases outside the gene matches. This CDR3 spans 12 amino acids. The data were produced by immunoSEQ multiplex PCR, yet TCRdb's version contains in-frame clones alone and is incomplete. The sample consists of 100,000 to 150,000 clones, 70% to 85% of them appearing once. Turning to this clone: Its antigen is still unknown.

The material was peripheral blood, obtained 28 days after the second AZD1222 dose. The receptor's source is an adult who received the AZD1222 COVID-19 vaccine. The chain combines TRBV29-1 with TRBJ1-2, with 9 bases fitting TRBD1. In DNA form, the CDR3 reads TGCAGCGTGGAACAGGGGGCAGGTGGCTACACCTTC. Its protein is CSVEQGAGGYTF.